The next 18 T cell receptor beta chains were all read from a single sample in a study of blood T cell repertoires in COVID-19. Clones were read by immunoSEQ multiplex PCR, and TCRdb kept only the in-frame ones, dropping some. In the table there are about 60,000 clones, approximately 90% of which are singletons. What was sequenced was peripheral blood. All receptors derive from a human donor with acute or convalescent COVID-19. The donor label of this sample is uncertain.

The chain links TRBV11-2 to TRBJ2-5; a possible D gene is TRBD1 (5 bases). CDR1 and CDR2 from the germline V gene are SGHAT and FQNNGV. The CDR3 consists of 14 residues. The V end lost 1 base, the J end lost 3 bases, and 9 bases lay between the germline ends. CDR3 sequence: CASSLGPGKETQYF. CDR3 DNA: TGTGCCAGCAGCTTAGGGCCAGGGAAAGAGACCCAGTACTTC.

The rearrangement links TRBV6-2 or TRBV6-3 to TRBJ1-1; D is perhaps TRBD1 (5 bases). Germline values: CDR1 MNHEY, CDR2 SVGEGT. V dropped 7 bases and J dropped 5 bases, with 17 bases sitting between them. CDR3 length equals 14 residues. This chain's CDR3 is CASNPNPRGTEAFF. The DNA for the CDR3 is TGTGCCAGCAACCCTAACCCTCGGGGGACTGAAGCTTTCTTT.

The gene calls are TRBV18 and TRBJ1-6, with 9 bases fitting TRBD1. CDR3 size: 16 residues. The junction had 3 bases not matched to a gene; V was cut back by 0 bases and J by 6 bases. From germline, CDR1 is KGHSH and CDR2 LQKENI. CDR3 in DNA: TGTGCCAGCTCACCACCGGGGGACAGGGCTAATTCACCCCTCCACTTT. Residues: CASSPPGDRANSPLHF.

This chain connects TRBV7-9 to TRBJ2-2; D possibly corresponds to TRBD2 (6 bases). The ends were cut back, 5 bases at V and 6 bases at J, with 22 bases in the middle. The CDR3 has 17 residues. The germline V gene has CDR1 SEHNR and CDR2 FQNEAQ (reference sequence). CDR3 residues: CASSPRIGSGEAGELFF. CDR3 bases: TGTGCCAGCAGCCCCCGGATCGGGTCCGGGGAGGCCGGGGAGCTGTTTTTT. Full variable domain (outside the CDR3, taken from reference TRBV7-9 and TRBJ2-2): DTGVSQNPRHKITKRGQNVTFRCDPISEHNRLYWYRQTLGQGPEFLTYFQNEAQLEKSRLLSDRFSAERPKGSFSTLEIQRTEQGDSAMYLCASSPRIGSGEAGELFFGEGSRLTVL.

This clone was found once. The rearrangement joins TRBV3-1 (or the pseudogene TRBV3-2) to TRBJ2-7; D is undetermined. V was clipped by 0 bases and J by 7 bases, with 13 bases between them. Germline CDR1 LGHDT, CDR2 YNNKEL (reference sequence). CDR3 length: 14 residues. The CDR3 DNA is TGTGCCAGCAGCCAAGATTCAGTCGCGAGGGAGCAGTACTTC. Its protein product is CASSQDSVAREQYF.

The V and J genes are TRBV4-3 and TRBJ2-7; 7 nucleotides align to TRBD1. V lost 4 bases to trimming and J lost 1 base; unmatched junction nucleotides: 4. The CDR3 spans 14 residues. In germline, CDR1 is LGHNA, CDR2 YSLEER. CDR3 in amino acids: CASSRTGRSYEQYF. CDR3 nucleotides: TGCGCCAGCAGCCGGACAGGCCGATCCTACGAGCAGTACTTC.

The V and J genes are TRBV7-3 and TRBJ2-1; the match to TRBD2 covers 10 bases. The trim removed 1 base at V and 8 bases at J, leaving 5 bases unmatched. This CDR3 is built from 15 residues. Germline V gene lookup returns CDR1 SGHTA and CDR2 FQGTGA. Written as DNA, the CDR3 is TGTGCCAGCAGCTTAAACCCTAGCGGGAGAGATGAGCAGTTCTTC. Translation gives CASSLNPSGRDEQFF.

This clone was recorded once. This chain joins TRBV27 and TRBJ1-5; TRBD1 matches 7 bases. Germline V gene data show CDR1 as MNHEY and CDR2 as SMNVEV (reference sequence). The CDR3 extends over 15 amino acids. V lost 2 bases to trimming and J lost 3 bases; unmatched junction nucleotides: 4. CDR3 loop: CASSLGDRINQPQHF. The DNA of the CDR3 is TGTGCCAGCAGTTTAGGGGACAGAATCAATCAGCCCCAGCATTTT.

This chain connects TRBV19 to TRBJ2-3; a weak D match, TRBD2 (5 bases). V was clipped by 6 bases and J by 2 bases, with 6 bases between them. The length of the CDR3 is 12 residues. The germline V gene encodes CDR1 LNHDA and CDR2 SQIVND (reference sequence). The CDR3 sequence is CASRDSTDTQYF. The DNA for the CDR3 is TGTGCCAGTAGGGACTCCACAGATACGCAGTATTTT.

This sequence joins TRBV25-1 and TRBJ2-3, with D possibly being TRBD1 (6 bases). From germline, CDR1 is MGHDK and CDR2 SYGVNS. V gave up 6 bases and J gave up 2 bases, with 9 bases separating them. The CDR3 runs to 13 residues. The CDR3 loop is CASRGQITDTQYF. The CDR3 DNA sequence: TGTGCCAGCAGAGGACAGATCACAGATACGCAGTATTTT.

The chain uses TRBV5-4 and TRBJ2-3; tentative D call: TRBD1 (6 bases). The length of the CDR3 is 16 residues. Germline CDR1 reads SGHNT; CDR2 reads YYREEE (reference sequence). V dropped 0 bases and J dropped 5 bases, with 16 bases sitting between them. The CDR3 is CASSLVYGQGRDTQYF. The DNA of the CDR3 is TGTGCCAGCAGCTTGGTATACGGGCAGGGGAGAGATACGCAGTATTTT.

The V and J genes are TRBV19 and TRBJ2-2; 8 nucleotides line up with TRBD2. This CDR3 has 14 residues. Germline CDR1 and CDR2: LNHDA and SQIVND (reference sequence). V lost 6 bases and J lost 6; bases outside the gene matches: 6. Written as DNA, the CDR3 is TGTGCCAGTAGGACGGGGGGGATGTCCGGGGAGCTGTTTTTT. It specifies CASRTGGMSGELFF.

The chain joins TRBV3-1 (or the pseudogene TRBV3-2) to TRBJ2-3; D unresolved. The CDR3 length is 13 residues. Germline V lookup: CDR1 LGHDT, CDR2 YNNKEL (reference sequence). V was trimmed by 4 bases and J by 6 bases, leaving 11 bases between them. CDR3 sequence: CASSPETPDTQYF. Written as DNA, the CDR3 is TGTGCCAGCAGCCCCGAAACTCCCGATACGCAGTATTTT.

The rearrangement uses TRBV14 and TRBJ2-7; 7 bases line up with TRBD2. CDR1 is SGHDN, CDR2 FVKESK, per germline. CDR3 length equals 16 residues. The V segment lost 6 bases and the J segment 3 bases; nucleotides outside the gene matches: 14. The CDR3 here is CASRKRRASGLYEQYF. In nucleotides, the CDR3 is TGTGCCAGCAGAAAACGACGGGCTAGCGGACTCTACGAGCAGTACTTC.

The chain combines TRBV9 with TRBJ1-6, with 8 bases that match TRBD1. Germline V gene data show CDR1 as SGDLS and CDR2 as YYNGEE. CDR3 length: 17 amino acids. Trimming took 3 bases from V and 5 from J; bases not matched to a gene: 10. In DNA, the CDR3 is TGTGCCAGCAGCGCCAGCCTCGGGACAGGCAATAATTCACCCCTCCACTTT. It yields the protein CASSASLGTGNNSPLHF.

A word on this clone: The identical CDR3 is also encoded by other nucleotide sequences in the sample. The V and J genes are TRBV3-1 (or the pseudogene TRBV3-2) and TRBJ2-3, with 7 bases lining up with TRBD1. The junction had 0 bases not matched to a gene; V was cut back by 3 bases and J by 0 bases. Germline V gene data show CDR1 as LGHDT and CDR2 as YNNKEL (reference sequence). This CDR3 comprises 14 residues. CDR3 in DNA: TGTGCCAGCAGCCAGGACAGGAGCACAGATACGCAGTATTTT. This codes for CASSQDRSTDTQYF.

J is TRBJ1-1 and V is TRBV28; 9 bases match TRBD1. Trimming cost V 7 bases and J 3 bases; bases outside gene matches: 9. The CDR3 is made up of 15 amino acids. Germline V lookup: CDR1 MDHEN, CDR2 SYDVKM. The CDR3 nucleotides read TGTGCCAGCATAAGGGGGGACAGGGTCTACACTGAAGCTTTCTTT. This codes for CASIRGDRVYTEAFF.

This chain uses TRBV29-1 with TRBJ2-7, with D perhaps TRBD2 (5 bases). The germline CDR1 and CDR2 sequences are SQVTM and ANQGSEA. This CDR3 contains 14 residues. Trimming took 0 bases from V and 9 from J, leaving 18 bases between them. The CDR3, as DNA: TGCAGCGTTGAAGACAGGTCCTACCAGAGGGTGCAGTACGTC. It specifies CSVEDRSYQRVQYV.